This T cell receptor (beta chain) was found in a study of blood T cell repertoires in COVID-19. Looked up from germline, CDR1 is MNHNY and CDR2 is SVGAGI (reference sequence). Germline trimming cut 5 bases from V and 5 bases from J; bases unmatched to any gene: 14. This CDR3 is 17 amino acids long. Sequencing was performed with immunoSEQ multiplex PCR; in TCRdb, only in-frame clones are kept and a portion is missing. Of roughly 250,000 clones detected, approximately 91% appear once; the ten largest clones hold 2.3%. The chain has TRBV6-6 and TRBJ1-1, with 10 nucleotides matching TRBD1. This clonotype was obtained from a woman between 35 and 50 years old with acute COVID-19. The specimen sequenced was PBMCs or T cells enriched from blood (not recorded which). The CDR3 coding sequence is TGTGCCAGCAGTCGAGGACAGGGGGATAGATGGCGAACTGAAGCTTTCTTT. Translation: CASSRGQGDRWRTEAFF.